What follows is one T cell receptor beta chain and its context. Its antigen remains unidentified. This entry comes from a study of radiation and T cells in renal cell carcinoma. Broader study findings: Top tumor clonotypes rose in blood 2 weeks post-radiation, then contracted.

The CDR3 is 14 residues long. Per the germline V gene, CDR1 is KGHSH and CDR2 is LQKENI. V was clipped by 3 bases and J by 8 bases, with 13 bases between them. The time point was: baseline pretreatment blood. Sample treatment: 15 Gy SBRT to primary tumor, nephrectomy 4 weeks later. The method was immunoSEQ multiplex PCR; TCRdb's version includes in-frame clones alone and lacks a portion of them. This sample has some 95,000 clones; less than 90% occur once, and the top ten carry roughly 8%. The source material was blood, sampled from a patient whose treatment included radiotherapy and nephrectomy. The receptor was isolated from a middle-aged man with renal cell carcinoma. The chain recombines TRBV18 with TRBJ1-4; D not certain. CDR3 in DNA: TGTGCCAGCTCACCCGCACTCCAATTGGAAAAACTGTTTTTT. Its translation is CASSPALQLEKLFF.